Listed here is a single TCR beta chain. The data stem from a study of regulatory and conventional T cells in RAG deficiency. Generated by immunoSEQ multiplex PCR, the TCRdb table keeps only in-frame clones and is missing some. This sample carries about 10,000 clones, 89% of them seen once, and the ten largest clones take roughly 1.3%. Blood CD4+ CD25-high CD127-low regulatory T cells supplied the genomic DNA template. The V gene's germline CDR1 is SGHRS and CDR2 YFSETQ. V lost 1 base and J lost 4, with 11 bases in between. The CDR3 runs to 14 residues. The same sample was also used in a study of regulatory T cells. As that report states: The primer mix had 52 TRBV and 13 TRBJ primers.

Sequenced input: Tregs sorted from blood. This sequence was found in a human donor in good health. The chain links TRBV5-1 to TRBJ2-5; a possible D gene is TRBD1 (5 bases). The chain's CDR3 is CASSLQGSGETQYF. CDR3 sequence (DNA): TGCGCCAGCAGCTTGCAGGGTTCGGGAGAGACCCAGTACTTC.